This T cell receptor beta chain was documented in a study of T-cell memory formation after mild COVID-19. For the study at large: There were largely donor-specific TCR clusters.

V gave up 3 bases and J gave up 0 bases, with 6 bases separating them. The CDR3 spans 13 residues. Germline V gene data show CDR1 as SGHRS and CDR2 as YFSETQ. The table lists this clonotype with a few counts. The antigen is unknown. Study outcomes and limitations: Day 15 to 85 contracting clones showed balanced CD4/CD8; day 15 to 37 expanders favored CD4+. Some clones that responded turned up in pre-infection memory, which suggests that cross-reactive memory joined in.

Barcoded TCR alpha and TCR beta cDNA libraries with UMIs came from 5'RACE using constant-segment primers. TCRdb independently ran MiXCR on the 5' RACE reads; one entry per CDR3 protein. The data show about 150,000 distinct CDR3 sequences, about 6.1% seen once. The sequence derives from an adult woman who had mild COVID-19 (a few samples of this study predate the infection). Cell type and time point are not known. This chain links TRBV5-1 with TRBJ1-1; no reliable D call. Sequencing input: PBMCs or a T cell subset sorted from them (not recorded which). DNA of the CDR3: TGCGCCAGCAGCTGGACTTTGAACACTGAAGCTTTCTTT. It yields the protein CASSWTLNTEAFF.